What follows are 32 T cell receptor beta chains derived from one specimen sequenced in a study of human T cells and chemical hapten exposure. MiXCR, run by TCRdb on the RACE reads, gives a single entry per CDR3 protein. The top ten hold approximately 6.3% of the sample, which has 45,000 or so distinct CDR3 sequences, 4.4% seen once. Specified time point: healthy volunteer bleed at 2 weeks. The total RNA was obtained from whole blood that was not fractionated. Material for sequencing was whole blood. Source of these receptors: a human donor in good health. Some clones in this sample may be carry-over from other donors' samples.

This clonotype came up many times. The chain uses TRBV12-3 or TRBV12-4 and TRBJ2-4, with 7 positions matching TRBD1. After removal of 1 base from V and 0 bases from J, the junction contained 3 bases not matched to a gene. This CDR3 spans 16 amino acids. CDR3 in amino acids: CASSLGQGLAKNIQYF. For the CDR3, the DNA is TGTGCCAGCAGTTTAGGACAGGGTCTAGCCAAAAACATTCAGTACTTC.

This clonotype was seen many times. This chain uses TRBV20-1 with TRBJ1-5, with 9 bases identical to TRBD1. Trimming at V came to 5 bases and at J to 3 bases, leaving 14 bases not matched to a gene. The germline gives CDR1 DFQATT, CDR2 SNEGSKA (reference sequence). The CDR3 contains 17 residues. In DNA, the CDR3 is TGCAGTGCTGTGGACAGGGGCCACCTTACTCTCAATCAGCCCCAGCATTTT. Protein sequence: CSAVDRGHLTLNQPQHF.

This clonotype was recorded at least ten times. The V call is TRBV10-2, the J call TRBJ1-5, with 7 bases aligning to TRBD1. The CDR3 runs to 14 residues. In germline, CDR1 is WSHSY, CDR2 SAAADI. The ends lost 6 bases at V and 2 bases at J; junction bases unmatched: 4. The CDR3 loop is CASRYGQGNQPQHF. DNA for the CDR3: TGCGCCAGCAGGTATGGACAGGGCAATCAGCCCCAGCATTTT.

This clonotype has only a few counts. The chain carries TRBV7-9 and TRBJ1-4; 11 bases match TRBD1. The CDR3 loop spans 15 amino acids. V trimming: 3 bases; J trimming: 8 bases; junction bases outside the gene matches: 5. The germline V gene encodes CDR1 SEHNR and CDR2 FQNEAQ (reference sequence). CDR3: CASSFAGTGGEKLFF. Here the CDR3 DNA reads TGTGCCAGCAGCTTCGCCGGGACAGGGGGGGAAAAACTGTTTTTT.

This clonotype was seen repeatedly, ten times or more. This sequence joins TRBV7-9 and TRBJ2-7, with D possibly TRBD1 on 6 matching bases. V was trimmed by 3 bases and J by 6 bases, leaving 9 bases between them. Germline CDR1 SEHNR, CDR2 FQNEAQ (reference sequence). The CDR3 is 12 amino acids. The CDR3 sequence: CASSLGAAEQYF. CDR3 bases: TGTGCCAGCAGCTTGGGGGCCGCCGAGCAGTACTTC.

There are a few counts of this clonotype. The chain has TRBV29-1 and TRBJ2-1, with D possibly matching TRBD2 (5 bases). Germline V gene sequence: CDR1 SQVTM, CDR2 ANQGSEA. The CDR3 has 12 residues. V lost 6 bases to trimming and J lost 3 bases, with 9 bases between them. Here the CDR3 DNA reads TGCAGCGTCGAGACTATCTACAATGAGCAGTTCTTC. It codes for CSVETIYNEQFF.

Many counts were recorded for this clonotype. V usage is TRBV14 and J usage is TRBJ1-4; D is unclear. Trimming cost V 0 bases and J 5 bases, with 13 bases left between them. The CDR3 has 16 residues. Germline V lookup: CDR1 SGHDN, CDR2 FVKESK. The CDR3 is CASSQDLAQPNEKLFF. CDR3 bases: TGTGCCAGCAGCCAAGATCTGGCACAGCCCAATGAAAAACTGTTTTTT.

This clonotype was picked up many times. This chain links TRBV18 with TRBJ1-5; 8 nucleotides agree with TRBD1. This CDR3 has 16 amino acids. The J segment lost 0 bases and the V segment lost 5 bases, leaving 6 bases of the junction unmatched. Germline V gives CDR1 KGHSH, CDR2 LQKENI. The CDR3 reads CASSSGQGYSNQPQHF. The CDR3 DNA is TGTGCCAGCTCATCTGGACAGGGCTATAGCAATCAGCCCCAGCATTTT.

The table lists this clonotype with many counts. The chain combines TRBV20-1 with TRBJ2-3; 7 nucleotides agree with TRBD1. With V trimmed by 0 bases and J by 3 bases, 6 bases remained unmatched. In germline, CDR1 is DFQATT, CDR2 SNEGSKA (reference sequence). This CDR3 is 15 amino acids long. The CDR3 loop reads CSARETGKETDTQYF. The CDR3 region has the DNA TGCAGTGCTAGAGAGACAGGGAAGGAAACAGATACGCAGTATTTT.

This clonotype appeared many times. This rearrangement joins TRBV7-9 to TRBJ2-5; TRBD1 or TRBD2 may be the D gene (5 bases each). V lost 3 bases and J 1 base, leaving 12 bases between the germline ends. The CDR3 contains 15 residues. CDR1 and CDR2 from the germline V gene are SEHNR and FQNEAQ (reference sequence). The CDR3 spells CASSFTTGTQETQYF. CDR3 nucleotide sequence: TGTGCCAGCAGCTTTACAACCGGGACCCAAGAGACCCAGTACTTC.

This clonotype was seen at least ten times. DNA for the CDR3: TGTGCCAGCACTCCGAGGACTGAAGCTTTCTTT. This codes for CASTPRTEAFF. The V gene is TRBV6-1, the J gene TRBJ1-1; D not resolved. Trimming removed 7 bases from V and 5 bases from J, with 8 bases in between. Germline CDR1 reads MNHNS; CDR2 reads SASEGT. This CDR3 is built from 11 residues.

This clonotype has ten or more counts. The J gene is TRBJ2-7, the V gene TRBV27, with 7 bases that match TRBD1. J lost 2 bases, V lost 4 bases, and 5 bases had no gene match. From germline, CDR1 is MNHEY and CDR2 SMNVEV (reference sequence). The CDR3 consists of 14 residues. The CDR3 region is CASSSNRGPYEQYF. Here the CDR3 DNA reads TGTGCCAGCAGTTCAAACAGGGGCCCCTACGAGCAGTACTTC.

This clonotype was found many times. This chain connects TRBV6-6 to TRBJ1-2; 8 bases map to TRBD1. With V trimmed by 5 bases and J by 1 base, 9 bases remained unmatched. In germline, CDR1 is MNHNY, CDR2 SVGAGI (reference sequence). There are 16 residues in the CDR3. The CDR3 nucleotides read TGTGCCAGCAGTCCAGAGACAGGGGCCGTTAACTATGGCTACACCTTC. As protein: CASSPETGAVNYGYTF.

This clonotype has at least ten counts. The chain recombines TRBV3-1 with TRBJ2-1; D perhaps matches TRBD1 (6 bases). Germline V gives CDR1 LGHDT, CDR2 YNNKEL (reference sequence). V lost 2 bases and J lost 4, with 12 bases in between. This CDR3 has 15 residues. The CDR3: CASSQSPQGYNEQFF. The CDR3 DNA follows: TGTGCCAGCAGCCAAAGCCCACAGGGATACAATGAGCAGTTCTTC.

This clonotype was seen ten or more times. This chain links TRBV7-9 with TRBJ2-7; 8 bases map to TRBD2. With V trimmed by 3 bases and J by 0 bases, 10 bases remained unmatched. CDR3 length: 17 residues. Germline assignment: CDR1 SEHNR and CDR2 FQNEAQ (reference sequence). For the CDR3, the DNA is TGTGCCAGCAGCTTCTTAGAGGGCGGGAGGAACTCCTACGAGCAGTACTTC. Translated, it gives CASSFLEGGRNSYEQYF.

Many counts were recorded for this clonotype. As DNA, the CDR3 is TGTGCCAGCAGCCAACCAGGGGGGCCAGATACGCAGTATTTT. Translated, it gives CASSQPGGPDTQYF. The J gene is TRBJ2-3, the V gene TRBV3-1, with D possibly TRBD1 on 7 matching bases. Germline-derived CDR1 and CDR2 are LGHDT and YNNKEL (reference sequence). This CDR3 spans 14 amino acids. The V and J ends lost 2 bases and 4 bases respectively, with 10 bases between them.

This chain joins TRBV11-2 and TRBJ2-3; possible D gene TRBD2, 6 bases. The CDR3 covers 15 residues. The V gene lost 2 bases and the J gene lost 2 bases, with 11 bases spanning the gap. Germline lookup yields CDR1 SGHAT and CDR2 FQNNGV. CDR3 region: CASSLLIAATDTQYF. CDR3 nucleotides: TGTGCCAGCAGCTTACTAATAGCGGCCACAGATACGCAGTATTTT. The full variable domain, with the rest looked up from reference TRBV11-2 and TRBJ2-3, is EAGVAQSPRYKIIEKRQSVAFWCNPISGHATLYWYQQILGQGPKLLIQFQNNGVVDDSQLPKDRFSAERLKGVDSTLKIQPAKLEDSAVYLCASSLLIAATDTQYFGPGTRLTVL.

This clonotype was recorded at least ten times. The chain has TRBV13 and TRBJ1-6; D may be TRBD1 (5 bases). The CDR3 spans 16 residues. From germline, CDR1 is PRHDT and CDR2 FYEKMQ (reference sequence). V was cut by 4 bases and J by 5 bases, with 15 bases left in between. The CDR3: CASSSTRRGDNSPLHF. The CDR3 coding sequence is TGTGCCAGCAGCTCAACCCGCCGGGGGGATAATTCACCCCTCCACTTT.

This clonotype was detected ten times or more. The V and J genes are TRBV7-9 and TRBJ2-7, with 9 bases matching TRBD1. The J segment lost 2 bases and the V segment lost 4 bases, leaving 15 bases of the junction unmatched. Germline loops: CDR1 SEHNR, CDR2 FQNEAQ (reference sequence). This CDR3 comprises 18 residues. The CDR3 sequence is CASSSEGTGTGTAYEQYF. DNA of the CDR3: TGTGCCAGCAGCTCCGAAGGAACCGGGACAGGGACGGCCTACGAGCAGTACTTC. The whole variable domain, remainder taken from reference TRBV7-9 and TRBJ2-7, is DTGVSQNPRHKITKRGQNVTFRCDPISEHNRLYWYRQTLGQGPEFLTYFQNEAQLEKSRLLSDRFSAERPKGSFSTLEIQRTEQGDSAMYLCASSSEGTGTGTAYEQYFGPGTRLTVT.

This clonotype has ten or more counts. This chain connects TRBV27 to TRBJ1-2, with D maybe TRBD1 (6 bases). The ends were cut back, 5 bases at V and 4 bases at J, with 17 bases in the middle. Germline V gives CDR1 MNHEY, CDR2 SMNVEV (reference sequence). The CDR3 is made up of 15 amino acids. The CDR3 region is CASSPLPMTGYGYTF. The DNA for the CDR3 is TGTGCCAGCAGTCCATTACCAATGACAGGCTATGGCTACACCTTC.

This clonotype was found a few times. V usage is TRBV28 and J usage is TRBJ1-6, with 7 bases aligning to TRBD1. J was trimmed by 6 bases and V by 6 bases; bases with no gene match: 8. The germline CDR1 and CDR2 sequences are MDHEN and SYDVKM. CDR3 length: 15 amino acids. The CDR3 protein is CASSLDRVGNSPLHF. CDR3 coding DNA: TGTGCCAGCAGCCTCGACAGGGTGGGTAATTCACCCCTCCACTTT.

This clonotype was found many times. This CDR3 is CASSFQRGVFSAGELFF. The CDR3 DNA reads TGTGCCAGCAGTTTCCAGCGGGGAGTGTTTAGCGCCGGGGAGCTGTTTTTT. V gene TRBV28 combines with J gene TRBJ2-2; 7 bases match TRBD2. The CDR3 runs to 17 residues. The germline V gene encodes CDR1 MDHEN and CDR2 SYDVKM. The J segment lost 6 bases and the V segment lost 3 bases, leaving 13 bases of the junction unmatched.

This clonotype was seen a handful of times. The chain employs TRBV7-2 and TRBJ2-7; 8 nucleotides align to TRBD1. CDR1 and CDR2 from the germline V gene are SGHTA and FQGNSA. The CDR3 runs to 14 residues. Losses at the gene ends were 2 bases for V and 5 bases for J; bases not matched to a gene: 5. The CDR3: CASSLYQGADEQYF. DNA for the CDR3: TGTGCCAGCAGCTTATACCAGGGGGCCGACGAGCAGTACTTC. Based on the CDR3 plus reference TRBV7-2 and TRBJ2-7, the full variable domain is GAGVSQSPSNKVTEKGKDVELRCDPISGHTALYWYRQSLGQGLEFLIYFQGNSAPDKSGLPSDRFSAERTGGSVSTLTIQRTQQEDSAVYLCASSLYQGADEQYFGPGTRLTVT.

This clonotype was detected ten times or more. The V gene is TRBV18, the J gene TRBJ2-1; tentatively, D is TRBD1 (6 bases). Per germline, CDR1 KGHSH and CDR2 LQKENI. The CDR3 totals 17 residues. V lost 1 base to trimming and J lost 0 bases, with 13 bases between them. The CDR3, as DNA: TGTGCCAGCTCACCACTGATGGGGGCGGGCTCCTACAATGAGCAGTTCTTC. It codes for CASSPLMGAGSYNEQFF.

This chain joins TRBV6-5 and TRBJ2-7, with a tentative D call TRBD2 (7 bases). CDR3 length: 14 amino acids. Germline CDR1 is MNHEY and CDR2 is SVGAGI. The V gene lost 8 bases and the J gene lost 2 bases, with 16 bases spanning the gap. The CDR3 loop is CASSYGGPPYEQYF. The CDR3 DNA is TGTGCCAGCTCTTACGGGGGGCCCCCCTACGAGCAGTACTTC.

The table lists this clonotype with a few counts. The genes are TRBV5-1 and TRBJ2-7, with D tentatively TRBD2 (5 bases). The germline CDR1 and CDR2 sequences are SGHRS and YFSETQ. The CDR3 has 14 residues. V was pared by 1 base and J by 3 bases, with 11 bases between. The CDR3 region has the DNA TGCGCCAGCAGCTTGTTACCCGGGGTCTACGAGCAGTACTTC. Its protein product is CASSLLPGVYEQYF.

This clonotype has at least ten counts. The CDR3: CSVDIYGTGGSGNTIYF. The CDR3 DNA reads as TGCAGCGTAGATATATATGGAACAGGGGGCTCTGGAAACACCATATATTTT. V gene TRBV29-1 combines with J gene TRBJ1-3; 8 nucleotides agree with TRBD1. The CDR3 has 17 residues. Germline trimming cut 6 bases from V and 0 bases from J; bases unmatched to any gene: 13. Germline assignment: CDR1 SQVTM and CDR2 ANQGSEA.

The CDR3 sequence: CASSVGAGYTF. CDR3 bases: TGTGCCAGCAGCGTAGGAGCGGGCTACACCTTC. The chain recombines TRBV14 with TRBJ1-2; D ambiguous. This CDR3 has 11 amino acids. The ends were cut back, 5 bases at V and 8 bases at J, with 9 bases in the middle. Germline-derived CDR1 and CDR2 are SGHDN and FVKESK.

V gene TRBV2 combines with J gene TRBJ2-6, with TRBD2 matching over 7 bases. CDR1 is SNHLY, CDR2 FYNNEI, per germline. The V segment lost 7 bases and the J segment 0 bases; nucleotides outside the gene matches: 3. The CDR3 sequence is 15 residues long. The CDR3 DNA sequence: TGTGCCAGCATTCGGGGGGACTCTGGGGCCAACGTCCTGACTTTC. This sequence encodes CASIRGDSGANVLTF.

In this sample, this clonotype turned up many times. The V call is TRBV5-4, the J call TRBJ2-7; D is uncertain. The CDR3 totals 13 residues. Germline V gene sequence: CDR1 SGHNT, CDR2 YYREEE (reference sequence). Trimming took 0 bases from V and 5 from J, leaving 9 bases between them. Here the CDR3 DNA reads TGTGCCAGCAGCTTGGGGCCCCCGGACGAGCAGTACTTC. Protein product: CASSLGPPDEQYF.

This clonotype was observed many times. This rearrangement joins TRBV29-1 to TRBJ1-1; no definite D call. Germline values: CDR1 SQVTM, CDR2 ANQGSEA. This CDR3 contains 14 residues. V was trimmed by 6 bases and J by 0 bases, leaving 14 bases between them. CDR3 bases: TGCAGCGTCCAAGTCATCAGGATGAACACTGAAGCTTTCTTT. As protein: CSVQVIRMNTEAFF.

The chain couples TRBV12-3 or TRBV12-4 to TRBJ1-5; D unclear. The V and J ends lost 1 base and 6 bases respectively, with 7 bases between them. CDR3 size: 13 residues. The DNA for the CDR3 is TGTGCCAGCAGTTTAGACCGGGGTCAGCCCCAGCATTTT. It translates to CASSLDRGQPQHF.